This passage covers 30 T cell receptor beta chains from one sample sequenced in a study of CD8 T cells in Susac syndrome. cDNA came from around 0.5 to 1 ug RNA primed by random hexamers. TCRdb re-analysed the immunoSEQ multiplex PCR reads in MiXCR, keeping a single row per CDR3 protein. The top ten hold 0.09% to 0.095% of the sample, which has over 150,000 distinct CDR3 sequences, 93% seen once. Sequenced material: CD4+ T cells from PBMCs. These receptor sequences come from a human donor with multiple sclerosis.

V and J are TRBV20-1 and TRBJ1-5; the D is unclear. This CDR3 comprises 12 residues. Germline CDR1 is DFQATT and CDR2 is SNEGSKA (reference sequence). V was clipped by 5 bases and J by 2 bases, with 7 bases between them. In nucleotides, the CDR3 is TGCAGTGCTTCGTTTGGCAATCAGCCCCAGCATTTT. Residues: CSASFGNQPQHF.

V is TRBV28 and J is TRBJ2-7, with 9 positions matching TRBD2. The germline V gene has CDR1 MDHEN and CDR2 SYDVKM. The CDR3 extends over 16 amino acids. V lost 3 bases and J lost 5; bases outside the gene matches: 11. The chain's CDR3 is CASSLWRGTSKDEQYF. The CDR3 nucleotides read TGTGCCAGCAGTTTGTGGCGGGGGACTAGCAAGGACGAGCAGTACTTC.

The chain combines TRBV5-1 with TRBJ2-7; D possibly corresponds to TRBD2 (6 bases). CDR1 and CDR2 (germline): SGHRS, YFSETQ. V shed 7 bases and J shed 2 bases, with 16 bases lying between them. The CDR3 sequence is 14 residues long. The CDR3 is CASRYRGEAYEQYF. The CDR3 DNA sequence: TGCGCCAGCCGCTATCGAGGGGAGGCCTACGAGCAGTACTTC.

This chain connects TRBV19 to TRBJ1-5; TRBD1 is a possible D gene (6 bases). The germline V and J ends were trimmed by 5 bases and 1 base, with 15 bases remaining between them. The CDR3 covers 16 residues. Germline V CDR1 and CDR2: LNHDA, SQIVND (reference sequence). The CDR3 nucleotides are TGTGCCAGTAGTCATCCAGCGGGGGCCAGCAATCAGCCCCAGCATTTT. This gives the protein CASSHPAGASNQPQHF. Full variable domain (remainder filled in from reference TRBV19 and TRBJ1-5): DGGITQSPKYLFRKEGQNVTLSCEQNLNHDAMYWYRQDPGQGLRLIYYSQIVNDFQKGDIAEGYSVSREKKESFPLTVTSAQKNPTAFYLCASSHPAGASNQPQHFGDGTRLSIL.

This clonotype occurred once. The gene calls are TRBV5-4 and TRBJ1-2, with D perhaps TRBD1 (5 bases). There are 14 residues in the CDR3. Trimming pared 4 bases from V and 6 bases from J, leaving 16 bases between. CDR1 is SGHNT and CDR2 is YYREEE in the germline V gene (reference sequence). In DNA, the CDR3 is TGTGCCAGCAGCCGAGATTCCGACAGCCATGGCTACACCTTC. It yields the protein CASSRDSDSHGYTF.

The CDR3 bases are TGTGCCAGCAGTTTACAGGGTCGAGGGGCCAATCAGCCCCAGCATTTT. As protein: CASSLQGRGANQPQHF. The chain couples TRBV27 to TRBJ1-5; TRBD1 might be the D (5 bases). V gave up 2 bases and J gave up 3 bases, with 14 bases separating them. The germline gives CDR1 MNHEY, CDR2 SMNVEV (reference sequence). The CDR3 covers 16 residues.

This sequence joins TRBV5-4 and TRBJ2-7, with D perhaps being TRBD1 or TRBD2 (5 bases each). CDR3 length equals 14 residues. Germline lookup yields CDR1 SGHNT and CDR2 YYREEE (reference sequence). V lost 3 bases and J lost 3, with 13 bases in between. CDR3 sequence reads: CASSSDPGGYEQYF. The CDR3, as DNA: TGTGCCAGCAGCTCGGATCCTGGGGGCTACGAGCAGTACTTC.

The genes are TRBV7-8 and TRBJ1-1, with D unclear. The CDR3 has 13 residues. Looked up from germline, CDR1 is SGHVS and CDR2 is FQNEAQ. Trimming removed 5 bases at V and 2 bases at J, with 9 bases between. CDR3: CASSTEVNTEAFF. The CDR3, as DNA: TGTGCCAGCAGCACCGAAGTAAACACTGAAGCTTTCTTT.

V usage is TRBV2 and J usage is TRBJ2-6; D unclear. The CDR3 is 11 residues long. V gave up 8 bases and J gave up 4 bases, with 3 bases separating them. Germline V gene data show CDR1 as SNHLY and CDR2 as FYNNEI. CDR3 DNA: TGTGCCAGCCTAGGGGCCAACGTCCTGACTTTC. This encodes CASLGANVLTF.

The V and J genes are TRBV7-2 and TRBJ1-5; 10 bases are shared with TRBD1. CDR1 is SGHTA, CDR2 FQGNSA, per germline. The CDR3 has 15 amino acids. V lost 5 bases and J lost 4; bases outside the gene matches: 5. CDR3 in DNA: TGTGCCAGCAGCCAAGGGGACAGGGGTAATCAGCCCCAGCATTTT. Its protein is CASSQGDRGNQPQHF.

The chain is built from TRBV11-2 and TRBJ2-7; D uncertain. Trimming cost V 3 bases and J 6 bases, with 9 bases left between them. The CDR3 loop spans 12 amino acids. Germline loops: CDR1 SGHAT, CDR2 FQNNGV. CDR3 sequence (DNA): TGTGCCAGCAGCTTTGAAGGGCGCGAGCAGTACTTC. Amino acids: CASSFEGREQYF. Based on the CDR3 plus reference TRBV11-2 and TRBJ2-7, the full variable domain is EAGVAQSPRYKIIEKRQSVAFWCNPISGHATLYWYQQILGQGPKLLIQFQNNGVVDDSQLPKDRFSAERLKGVDSTLKIQPAKLEDSAVYLCASSFEGREQYFGPGTRLTVT.

V and J are TRBV2 and TRBJ2-3; a possible D gene is TRBD1 (5 bases). CDR1 and CDR2 from the germline V gene are SNHLY and FYNNEI. V was trimmed by 4 bases and J by 2 bases, leaving 10 bases between them. The CDR3 is 14 residues long. The CDR3 DNA reads TGTGCCAGCAGTGTGGTGACAGTCACAGATACGCAGTATTTT. Residues: CASSVVTVTDTQYF.

The chain uses TRBV5-1 and TRBJ2-5, with 8 bases that match TRBD1. The CDR3 has 15 residues. The junction had 12 bases not matched to a gene; V was cut back by 6 bases and J by 5 bases. Germline V gene lookup returns CDR1 SGHRS and CDR2 YFSETQ. Here the CDR3 DNA reads TGCGCCAGCACCAGGGGGCCAGGGCAGGGGGAGACCCAGTACTTC. This encodes CASTRGPGQGETQYF. Together with reference TRBV5-1 and TRBJ2-5, the CDR3 gives the full variable domain: KAGVTQTPRYLIKTRGQQVTLSCSPISGHRSVSWYQQTPGQGLQFLFEYFSETQRNKGNFPGRFSGRQFSNSRSEMNVSTLELGDSALYLCASTRGPGQGETQYFGPGTRLLVL.

J is TRBJ1-1 and V is TRBV12-3 or TRBV12-4; a possible D gene is TRBD1 (5 bases). Trimming took off 6 bases at V and 11 bases at J, with 13 bases between the two ends. This CDR3 is built from 11 residues. This CDR3 reads CASSAGLEAFF. The DNA for the CDR3 is TGTGCCAGCAGCGCGGGGCTCGAGGCTTTCTTT.

On this clonotype itself: An end of the junction does not agree with germline; a read error may underlie this. This sequence joins TRBV6-5 and TRBJ1-5; D unclear. Germline V gene data show CDR1 as MNHEY and CDR2 as SVGAGI. The CDR3 is made up of 13 amino acids. The CDR3 DNA reads TGTACCAGCAGTGCCGGGGAGACACAGCCCCAGCATTTT. It is translated as CTSSAGETQPQHF.

This chain links TRBV12-3 or TRBV12-4 with TRBJ2-2, with D maybe TRBD1 (5 bases). V lost 4 bases and J 4 bases, leaving 13 bases between the germline ends. The CDR3 extends over 15 amino acids. The CDR3 DNA follows: TGTGCCAGCAGTTCCCCAGCAGGGTCCACCGGGGAGCTGTTTTTT. Protein: CASSSPAGSTGELFF.

V gene TRBV12-3 or TRBV12-4 combines with J gene TRBJ2-3; 7 bases map to TRBD2. The length of the CDR3 is 13 residues. The trim removed 11 bases at V and 4 bases at J, leaving 9 bases unmatched. CDR3 sequence: CASAGPSPDTQYF. CDR3 coding DNA: TGTGCCTCAGCGGGACCTTCTCCAGATACGCAGTATTTT.

CDR3 protein: CASSRTERGAFF. DNA of the CDR3: TGTGCCAGCAGTCGGACAGAACGTGGAGCTTTCTTT. The J gene is TRBJ1-1, the V gene TRBV12-3 or TRBV12-4, with a possible D match to TRBD1 (6 bases). V lost 5 bases, J lost 10 bases, and 14 bases lay in between. The CDR3 has 12 residues.

The chain links TRBV18 to TRBJ2-3; 14 bases map to TRBD2. Germline CDR1 and CDR2: KGHSH and LQKENI. The CDR3 runs to 16 residues. V trimming: 3 bases; J trimming: 4 bases; junction bases outside the gene matches: 3. The CDR3 DNA reads TGTGCCAGCTCACCTTCGACTAGCGGGGGGGCAGATACGCAGTATTTT. Its protein is CASSPSTSGGADTQYF.

The gene calls are TRBV12-3 or TRBV12-4 and TRBJ1-6; no clear D. This CDR3 has 14 amino acids. Trimming removed 1 base at V and 6 bases at J, with 7 bases between. The CDR3 DNA is TGTGCCAGCAGTTTAGGAGGGCCTAATTCACCCCTCCACTTT. Its translation is CASSLGGPNSPLHF.

The CDR3 sequence is CAWSSGYLQPQHF. CDR3 DNA sequence: TGTGCCTGGAGTTCAGGGTATCTTCAGCCCCAGCATTTT. The chain combines TRBV30 with TRBJ1-5; tentative D call: TRBD1 (5 bases). This CDR3 region has 13 residues. CDR1 is GTSNPN and CDR2 is SVGIG in the germline V gene (reference sequence). V was clipped by 2 bases and J by 6 bases, with 11 bases between them.

CDR3 sequence reads: CASSVAVAGPYEQYF. The CDR3 region has the DNA TGTGCCAGCAGCGTAGCGGTAGCGGGTCCCTACGAGCAGTACTTC. This chain uses TRBV9 with TRBJ2-7; 7 bases align to TRBD2. From germline, CDR1 is SGDLS and CDR2 YYNGEE. CDR3 length: 15 residues. Trimming took 0 bases from V and 2 from J; bases not matched to a gene: 5.

This chain joins TRBV9 and TRBJ1-1; maybe TRBD1 (6 bases). There are 15 residues in the CDR3. V was pared by 0 bases and J by 0 bases, with 9 bases between. Germline CDR1 reads SGDLS; CDR2 reads YYNGEE. This CDR3 is CASSVEGHMNTEAFF. DNA of the CDR3: TGTGCCAGCAGCGTAGAGGGACACATGAACACTGAAGCTTTCTTT.

This chain joins TRBV5-1 and TRBJ1-6, with D tentatively TRBD1 (5 bases). This CDR3 comprises 17 residues. CDR1 and CDR2 from the germline V gene are SGHRS and YFSETQ. V lost 3 bases, J lost 6 bases, and 19 bases lay in between. For the CDR3, the DNA is TGCGCCAGCAGCTCCCCTACGGCGGGGACGGCTAATTCACCCCTCCACTTT. Encoded protein: CASSSPTAGTANSPLHF.

The chain joins TRBV12-5 to TRBJ2-1, with 12 bases that match TRBD1. J lost 9 bases, V lost 7 bases, and 7 bases had no gene match. CDR1 is LGHNT, CDR2 FRNRAP, per germline. The CDR3 has 14 amino acids. The CDR3 bases are TGTGCTAGTGTCCGGGGGACAGGGGGCAGTGAGCAGTTCTTC. It is translated as CASVRGTGGSEQFF.

The CDR3 spells CASSSGKLFF. The CDR3 DNA reads as TGTGCCAGCAGCTCAGGGAAACTGTTTTTT. This sequence joins TRBV12-3 or TRBV12-4 and TRBJ1-4; D is possibly TRBD1 (5 bases). The CDR3 is 10 residues long. Trimming took 6 bases from V and 11 from J, leaving 7 bases between them.

This sequence joins TRBV13 and TRBJ2-7; the D is unclear. This CDR3 is built from 13 residues. CDR1 and CDR2 (germline): PRHDT, FYEKMQ (reference sequence). V was clipped by 5 bases and J by 4 bases, with 12 bases between them. The CDR3 here is CASSGAILYEQYF. In DNA, the CDR3 is TGTGCCAGCAGCGGAGCGATCCTTTACGAGCAGTACTTC. Full variable domain (rest looked up from reference TRBV13 and TRBJ2-7): AAGVIQSPRHLIKEKRETATLKCYPIPRHDTVYWYQQGPGQDPQFLISFYEKMQSDKGSIPDRFSAQQFSDYHSELNMSSLELGDSALYFCASSGAILYEQYFGPGTRLTVT.

V gene TRBV4-1 combines with J gene TRBJ1-2; D is unclear. Germline CDR1 and CDR2: MGHRA and YSYEKL. The length of the CDR3 is 15 residues. Trimming pared 1 base from V and 1 base from J, leaving 10 bases between. CDR3 protein: CASSQGSQFNYGYTF. The DNA for the CDR3 is TGCGCCAGCAGCCAAGGGTCCCAATTTAACTATGGCTACACCTTC.

This clonotype has just one count. The chain joins TRBV25-1 to TRBJ1-4; tentative D call: TRBD1 (6 bases). Between the trimmed V and J ends, which lost 4 bases and 5 bases, there was a span of 14 bases. Germline lookup yields CDR1 MGHDK and CDR2 SYGVNS. The CDR3 totals 15 residues. In DNA, the CDR3 is TGTGCCAGCAGTGGGCCACGGCAGGGGAATGAAAAACTGTTTTTT. Translated, it gives CASSGPRQGNEKLFF.

The chain links TRBV3-1 to TRBJ1-2, with D tentatively TRBD1 (6 bases). The CDR3 extends over 14 amino acids. V lost 0 bases, J lost 5 bases, and 10 bases lay in between. Germline-derived CDR1 and CDR2 are LGHDT and YNNKEL (reference sequence). CDR3 sequence reads: CASSQDGGRYGYTF. In nucleotides, the CDR3 is TGTGCCAGCAGCCAAGATGGGGGGCGTTATGGCTACACCTTC.